Presented here are 28 T cell receptor beta chains from one specimen sequenced in a study of cytomegalovirus exposure and HLA in healthy donors. The PCR made use of 60 Vbeta and 13 Jbeta primers. Clones were read by immunoSEQ multiplex PCR, and TCRdb kept only the in-frame ones, dropping some. The sample yields 100,000 to 150,000 clones, roughly 83% seen once. Sequenced input: PBMCs. The receptor source for this set is a girl aged 2-10 years in good health and CMV-seronegative.

A single count supports this clone. The chain couples TRBV12-5 to TRBJ1-2, with unresolved D. CDR3 length equals 19 residues. V dropped 0 bases and J dropped 1 base, with 21 bases sitting between them. CDR1 and CDR2 from the germline V gene are LGHNT and FRNRAP. CDR3 loop: CASGLVQRGLRKNNYGYTF. CDR3 nucleotide sequence: TGTGCTAGTGGTTTGGTCCAGCGAGGCCTAAGGAAGAATAACTATGGCTACACCTTC. The whole variable domain, remainder taken from reference TRBV12-5 and TRBJ1-2, is DARVTQTPRHKVTEMGQEVTMRCQPILGHNTVFWYRQTMMQGLELLAYFRNRAPLDDSGMPKDRFSAEMPDATLATLKIQPSEPRDSAVYFCASGLVQRGLRKNNYGYTFGSGTRLTVV.

The V and J genes are TRBV6-6 and TRBJ1-3, with D perhaps TRBD1 (6 bases). V was pared by 0 bases and J by 0 bases, with 9 bases between. CDR3 length equals 16 residues. CDR1 is MNHNY, CDR2 SVGAGI, per germline (reference sequence). DNA for the CDR3: TGTGCCAGCAGTTACTCTACAGGGATCTCTGGAAACACCATATATTTT. It codes for CASSYSTGISGNTIYF.

This chain connects TRBV6-1 to TRBJ1-1, with 7 bases fitting TRBD1. Germline assignment: CDR1 MNHNS and CDR2 SASEGT. After removal of 4 bases from V and 0 bases from J, the junction contained 5 bases not matched to a gene. The CDR3 is 15 residues long. DNA of the CDR3: TGTGCCAGCAGTGCGGGGACAGTAATGAACACTGAAGCTTTCTTT. It yields the protein CASSAGTVMNTEAFF.

This clone was counted only a few times. This rearrangement joins TRBV29-1 to TRBJ2-1, with 10 nucleotides matching TRBD2. Trimming took 4 bases from V and 5 from J; bases not matched to a gene: 5. The V gene's germline CDR1 is SQVTM and CDR2 ANQGSEA. There are 14 residues in the CDR3. The CDR3 nucleotides read TGCAGCGTTGCCCCTAGCGGGGGCAACAATGAGCAGTTCTTC. This translates into CSVAPSGGNNEQFF.

The J gene is TRBJ2-3, the V gene TRBV28; the match to TRBD2 covers 9 bases. The CDR3 totals 15 residues. V dropped 6 bases and J dropped 1; count of bases not matched to a gene: 5. The germline V gene encodes CDR1 MDHEN and CDR2 SYDVKM. CDR3 residues: CASREWTSGTDTQYF. CDR3 nucleotides: TGTGCCAGCAGGGAGTGGACTAGCGGCACAGATACGCAGTATTTT.

V gene TRBV5-5 combines with J gene TRBJ2-7, with D possibly being TRBD2 (5 bases). Germline V CDR1 and CDR2: SGHKS, YYEKEE (reference sequence). The V and J ends lost 2 bases and 1 base respectively, with 10 bases between them. CDR3 length: 14 amino acids. The CDR3 DNA reads TGTGCCAGCAGCTTCGGGGTTTCGTCCTACGAGCAGTACTTC. This encodes CASSFGVSSYEQYF.

This chain connects TRBV28 to TRBJ2-5; TRBD2 matches at 13 bases. The CDR3 runs to 14 residues. The V segment lost 6 bases and the J segment 5 bases; nucleotides outside the gene matches: 3. The germline V gene encodes CDR1 MDHEN and CDR2 SYDVKM. CDR3 bases: TGTGCCAGCAGACGGGGACTAGCGGGGGAGACCCAGTACTTC. Its protein product is CASRRGLAGETQYF.

The chain combines TRBV11-3 with TRBJ1-5; a possible D gene is TRBD1 (5 bases). The V end was cut by 3 bases, the J end by 4 bases, with 13 bases between. From germline, CDR1 is SGHNT and CDR2 YENEEA. The CDR3 is 15 amino acids. CDR3 in amino acids: CASSFALKGNQPQHF. The CDR3 DNA reads TGTGCCAGCAGCTTTGCTTTGAAGGGGAATCAGCCCCAGCATTTT. The variable domain in full, completed from reference TRBV11-3 and TRBJ1-5, reads EAGVVQSPRYKIIEKKQPVAFWCNPISGHNTLYWYLQNLGQGPELLIRYENEEAVDDSQLPKDRFSAERLKGVDSTLKIQPAELGDSAVYLCASSFALKGNQPQHFGDGTRLSIL.

This chain uses TRBV5-1 with TRBJ2-5, with 9 bases fitting TRBD2. The CDR3 extends over 16 amino acids. The junction had 9 bases not matched to a gene; V was cut back by 4 bases and J by 2 bases. CDR1 and CDR2 from the germline V gene are SGHRS and YFSETQ. CDR3 sequence: CASSPYPAGGQETQYF. DNA for the CDR3: TGCGCCAGCAGCCCTTACCCTGCGGGGGGGCAAGAGACCCAGTACTTC.

V gene TRBV9 combines with J gene TRBJ1-3, with a possible D match to TRBD1 (5 bases). The V gene's germline CDR1 is SGDLS and CDR2 YYNGEE. V was trimmed by 3 bases and J by 0 bases, leaving 13 bases between them. The CDR3 contains 16 residues. The DNA of the CDR3 is TGTGCCAGCAGCGCCAGTGGGGCCGACTCTGGAAACACCATATATTTT. Translation: CASSASGADSGNTIYF.

The chain recombines TRBV25-1 with TRBJ1-5, with D possibly being TRBD1 (6 bases). Germline V lookup: CDR1 MGHDK, CDR2 SYGVNS. This CDR3 comprises 15 residues. V lost 4 bases, J lost 5 bases, and 15 bases lay in between. CDR3 nucleotides: TGTGCCAGCAGTGGGGCGGCAGGGGCTGATCAGCCCCAGCATTTT. This encodes CASSGAAGADQPQHF.

This clone turned up a few times. J is TRBJ1-1 and V is TRBV13; no reliable D call. V was shortened by 1 base and J by 0 bases, with 9 bases between the two germline ends. CDR1 and CDR2 (germline): PRHDT, FYEKMQ (reference sequence). The CDR3 contains 15 residues. CDR3 DNA: TGTGCCAGCAGCTTAGTCCACAGACTGAACACTGAAGCTTTCTTT. Translated, it gives CASSLVHRLNTEAFF. The full variable domain, with the rest looked up from reference TRBV13 and TRBJ1-1, is AAGVIQSPRHLIKEKRETATLKCYPIPRHDTVYWYQQGPGQDPQFLISFYEKMQSDKGSIPDRFSAQQFSDYHSELNMSSLELGDSALYFCASSLVHRLNTEAFFGQGTRLTVV.

The chain uses TRBV7-9 and TRBJ2-2; TRBD2 matches 11 bases. Germline V CDR1 and CDR2: SEHNR, FQNEAQ (reference sequence). V trimming: 11 bases; J trimming: 4 bases; junction bases outside the gene matches: 3. The CDR3 contains 13 residues. The CDR3, as DNA: TGTGCCGGAGGACTAGCGGGCACCGGGGAGCTGTTTTTT. Residues: CAGGLAGTGELFF. Together with reference TRBV7-9 and TRBJ2-2, the CDR3 gives the full variable domain: DTGVSQNPRHKITKRGQNVTFRCDPISEHNRLYWYRQTLGQGPEFLTYFQNEAQLEKSRLLSDRFSAERPKGSFSTLEIQRTEQGDSAMYLCAGGLAGTGELFFGEGSRLTVL.

V usage is TRBV2 and J usage is TRBJ2-1; a possible D gene is TRBD2 (5 bases). CDR1 is SNHLY, CDR2 FYNNEI, per germline. V lost 8 bases and J lost 4, with 18 bases in between. CDR3 length: 15 residues. Here the CDR3 DNA reads TGTGCCAGCTCCCATGAATTGGGAGTTTACAATGAGCAGTTCTTC. Translating it yields CASSHELGVYNEQFF.

The chain has TRBV7-6 and TRBJ2-6; perhaps TRBD2 as D (6 bases). Germline CDR1 SGHVS, CDR2 FNYEAQ. The CDR3 has 16 amino acids. Trimming shortened V by 1 base and J by 4 bases, and 11 bases separated the two germline ends. CDR3 amino acids: CASSLVAGSGANVLTF. DNA of the CDR3: TGTGCCAGCAGCTTAGTTGCGGGATCGGGGGCCAACGTCCTGACTTTC.

This chain links TRBV13 with TRBJ2-5, with D possibly matching TRBD2 (5 bases). This CDR3 spans 13 amino acids. Trimming left V 5 bases short and J 5 bases short, with 12 bases between. Per germline, CDR1 PRHDT and CDR2 FYEKMQ (reference sequence). CDR3 protein: CASSIPPGETQYF. For the CDR3, the DNA is TGTGCCAGCAGCATTCCTCCGGGGGAGACCCAGTACTTC.

V gene TRBV7-3 combines with J gene TRBJ1-2; 9 bases are a match to TRBD1. V trimming: 5 bases; J trimming: 10 bases; junction bases outside the gene matches: 14. The CDR3 has 15 amino acids. Germline V gene lookup returns CDR1 SGHTA and CDR2 FQGTGA. CDR3 sequence: CASSPLATGGGVYTF. Written as DNA, the CDR3 is TGTGCCAGCAGCCCGCTCGCTACAGGGGGCGGGGTCTACACCTTC.

The chain couples TRBV6-1 to TRBJ2-1, with 8 bases fitting TRBD1. Germline-derived CDR1 and CDR2 are MNHNS and SASEGT. V shed 4 bases, J shed 8 bases, and the junction held 10 bases outside the gene matches. There are 15 residues in the CDR3. The CDR3 nucleotides read TGTGCCAGCAGTGGCGCAGGGGGCCGGGGTGATGAGCAGTTCTTC. Its translation: CASSGAGGRGDEQFF.

This clone appeared a few times. The V and J genes are TRBV27 and TRBJ2-7; the match to TRBD1 covers 11 bases. CDR3 size: 14 residues. The germline V gene encodes CDR1 MNHEY and CDR2 SMNVEV (reference sequence). J lost 7 bases, V lost 6 bases, and 8 bases had no gene match. The CDR3 protein is CASSQGQGVGEQYF. CDR3 bases: TGTGCCAGCAGCCAGGGACAGGGGGTGGGGGAGCAGTACTTC.

The chain employs TRBV6-1 and TRBJ1-6; no clear D gene. From germline, CDR1 is MNHNS and CDR2 SASEGT. V was clipped by 2 bases and J by 9 bases, with 5 bases between them. The CDR3 has 12 residues. CDR3 DNA: TGTGCCAGCAGTGAATATGTTTCACCCCTCCACTTT. Amino acids: CASSEYVSPLHF.

This clone has more than one count but fewer than ten. The chain is built from TRBV6-4 and TRBJ2-3, with D uncertain. This CDR3 has 13 amino acids. V was cut by 4 bases and J by 8 bases, with 13 bases left in between. Germline assignment: CDR1 MRHNA and CDR2 SNTAGT. In DNA form, the CDR3 reads TGTGCCAGCAGTGTCGACGCTCCGGGTACGCAGTATTTT. This translates into CASSVDAPGTQYF.

The rearrangement uses TRBV4-1 and TRBJ2-5, with 9 nucleotides matching TRBD2. The CDR3 spans 18 residues. CDR1 MGHRA and CDR2 YSYEKL come from the germline V gene. J lost 1 base, V lost 1 base, and 10 bases had no gene match. The DNA for the CDR3 is TGCGCCAGCAGCCAAGCATTGGGTCCTAGCGGGATCCAAGAGACCCAGTACTTC. Protein: CASSQALGPSGIQETQYF.

The chain carries TRBV25-1 and TRBJ1-1, with D maybe TRBD1 (5 bases). CDR3 length: 15 residues. V was trimmed by 1 base and J by 1 base, leaving 10 bases between them. CDR1 and CDR2 (germline): MGHDK, SYGVNS. CDR3 nucleotide sequence: TGTGCCAGCAGTGAATTCGACAGCCCGAACACTGAAGCTTTCTTT. Its translation: CASSEFDSPNTEAFF.

The CDR3 protein is CASSSLDYPHYEQYF. The CDR3 nucleotides are TGTGCCAGCAGTTCCCTGGACTATCCACACTACGAGCAGTACTTC. The V gene is TRBV6-6, the J gene TRBJ2-5; a possible D gene is TRBD2 (6 bases). The J call is uncertain, as TRBJ2-7 better fits the DNA end. The CDR3 is made up of 15 amino acids. Germline V lookup: CDR1 MNHNY, CDR2 SVGAGI (reference sequence).

The rearrangement uses TRBV19 and TRBJ2-7; perhaps TRBD2 as D (6 bases). In germline, CDR1 is LNHDA, CDR2 SQIVND (reference sequence). Trimming stripped 6 bases from V and 7 bases from J, with 16 bases between. The CDR3 consists of 13 residues. CDR3 nucleotides: TGTGCCAGTAGGGGGGGAGGTACCACGGAGCAGTACTTC. This codes for CASRGGGTTEQYF.

This clone showed up just a few times. This chain uses TRBV4-1 with TRBJ1-1, with 9 bases lining up with TRBD1. The germline CDR1 and CDR2 sequences are MGHRA and YSYEKL. V shed 6 bases, J shed 1 base, and the junction held 15 bases outside the gene matches. The CDR3 sequence is 18 residues long. The CDR3 sequence is CASRQYTGTGRGNTEAFF. The DNA of the CDR3 is TGCGCCAGCAGGCAATATACCGGGACAGGGAGAGGGAACACTGAAGCTTTCTTT.

The chain uses TRBV18 and TRBJ2-7; 7 bases line up with TRBD1. The CDR3 contains 14 residues. V trimming: 2 bases; J trimming: 1 base; junction bases outside the gene matches: 2. CDR1 is KGHSH and CDR2 is LQKENI in the germline V gene. The CDR3 DNA is TGTGCCAGCTCACCAGGGACAGCATCCTACGAGCAGTACTTC. Translation: CASSPGTASYEQYF.

This chain connects TRBV7-2 to TRBJ1-1; D uncertain. This CDR3 is 14 amino acids long. The germline V gene has CDR1 SGHTA and CDR2 FQGNSA. Trimming stripped 1 base from V and 4 bases from J, with 10 bases between. CDR3: CASSLVGESTEAFF. Written as DNA, the CDR3 is TGTGCCAGCAGCTTAGTCGGGGAGTCCACTGAAGCTTTCTTT.